This TCR beta chain was documented in a study of T cell clonality in common variable immunodeficiency. Germline values: CDR1 KGHSH, CDR2 LQKENI. V was pared by 6 bases and J by 5 bases, with 16 bases between. The length of the CDR3 is 14 residues. Equal genomic DNA amounts from CVID and control samples were sequenced. Libraries were prepared by immunoSEQ multiplex PCR; TCRdb keeps only in-frame clonotypes and omits some of them. The profile covers around 45,000 clones, none occurring a single time. About this clone itself: Its antigen remains unknown. A much larger clone differs from this one at a single base, so this may be a read error. The read falls 3 residues short of the CDR3 end, and the missing part is taken from the germline J gene.

Study-wide points: CVID subjects shared fewer TCRbeta clones than healthy controls did. The cause of increased CVID clonality remains unclear without subpopulation sequencing.

This sequence originates from a person between 18 and 75 years old in good health. The specimen was peripheral blood mononuclear cells. The chain carries TRBV18 and TRBJ1-2; D is perhaps TRBD1 (6 bases). CDR3 region: CASSPPTGGYGYTF. The CDR3 DNA, read in part, is TGTGCCAGCTCCCCCCCGACAGGAGGGTATGGC.